The 26 T cell receptor beta chains in this list originate from one sample, sequenced in a study of cytomegalovirus exposure and HLA in healthy donors (dated by TCRdb to 2016 to 2017). Library prep was done by the immunoSEQ multiplex PCR assay. A mixture of 60 forward primers for TCR Vbeta segments and 13 reverse primers for TCR Jbeta segments was used in the multiplex PCR. TCRdb limited this immuneACCESS table to in-frame rearrangements with V and J called. A share of clones is missing; checked studies link under half to unresolved V genes, and the rest is unexplained. In this sample the table shows roughly 100,000 clones, less than 85% of which occur a single time. 5% to 6% of the sample lies in the top ten. The sequencing input was PBMCs. The origin of the receptors is a woman aged 18-29 years in good health and CMV-seropositive.

This clone has only a few counts. The rearrangement uses TRBV7-3 and TRBJ2-1; no reliable D call. Germline V gives CDR1 SGHTA, CDR2 FQGTGA. V lost 4 bases to trimming and J lost 9 bases, with 13 bases between them. The CDR3 sequence is 13 residues long. In nucleotides, the CDR3 is TGTGCCAGCAGCTCCCTATCGCTCGGTGAGCAGTTCTTC. Translated: CASSSLSLGEQFF. Full variable domain (remainder filled in from reference TRBV7-3 and TRBJ2-1): GAGVSQTPSNKVTEKGKYVELRCDPISGHTALYWYRQSLGQGPEFLIYFQGTGAADDSGLPNDRFFAVRPEGSVSTLKIQRTERGDSAVYLCASSSLSLGEQFFGPGTRLTVL.

This clone has just a few counts. The V and J genes are TRBV28 and TRBJ2-2; a weak D match, TRBD1 (6 bases). The CDR3 spans 14 residues. With 6 bases removed from V and 1 base from J, the gap between germline ends came to 9 bases. CDR1 and CDR2 from the germline V gene are MDHEN and SYDVKM. The CDR3 DNA reads as TGTGCCAGCAGCAGGACAGAGAACACCGGGGAGCTGTTTTTT. Protein product: CASSRTENTGELFF.

The chain carries TRBV6-5 and TRBJ2-7; maybe TRBD1 (6 bases). The V gene lost 5 bases and the J gene lost 0 bases, with 14 bases spanning the gap. Looked up from germline, CDR1 is MNHEY and CDR2 is SVGAGI. The CDR3 length is 15 residues. CDR3 bases: TGTGCCAGCAGTACCGGGACACTACGCTCCTACGAGCAGTACTTC. It translates to CASSTGTLRSYEQYF.

This clone was seen just once. The genes are TRBV5-1 and TRBJ2-1; 7 nucleotides align to TRBD2. The V segment lost 7 bases and the J segment 7 bases; nucleotides outside the gene matches: 17. The germline CDR1 and CDR2 sequences are SGHRS and YFSETQ. This CDR3 is 16 amino acids long. CDR3 residues: CASRGDAAGVGNEQFF. In nucleotides, the CDR3 is TGCGCCAGCCGGGGGGATGCGGCGGGAGTTGGGAATGAGCAGTTCTTC.

This clone was counted only a few times. CDR3 region: CASSTGTRNTEAFF. Here the CDR3 DNA reads TGTGCCAGCAGTACCGGGACACGGAACACTGAAGCTTTCTTT. The rearrangement links TRBV28 to TRBJ1-1; a possible D gene is TRBD1 (6 bases). The V end lost 5 bases, the J end lost 1 base, and 11 bases lay between the germline ends. The CDR3 sequence is 14 residues long. Germline CDR1 is MDHEN and CDR2 is SYDVKM.

This clone was seen just once. The chain has TRBV28 and TRBJ2-2; the match to TRBD1 covers 8 bases. This CDR3 region has 14 residues. V dropped 5 bases and J dropped 7; count of bases not matched to a gene: 6. Germline V gene sequence: CDR1 MDHEN, CDR2 SYDVKM. In DNA form, the CDR3 reads TGTGCCAGCAGTGTGACAGGGGTGGACGGGGAGCTGTTTTTT. This translates into CASSVTGVDGELFF.

This clone came up a few times. V and J are TRBV2 and TRBJ2-5, with 16 bases lining up with TRBD2. CDR3 size: 16 residues. Germline loops: CDR1 SNHLY, CDR2 FYNNEI. V was clipped by 5 bases and J by 5 bases; unmatched bases: 5. In nucleotides, the CDR3 is TGTGCCAGCAGTCCGGGACTAGCGGGAGGGGCGGAGACCCAGTACTTC. Translation gives CASSPGLAGGAETQYF.

The gene calls are TRBV5-6 and TRBJ2-3; 11 positions match TRBD2. Germline lookup yields CDR1 SGHDT and CDR2 YYEEEE. With 4 bases clipped from V and 4 bases from J, the junction kept 8 bases outside the gene matches. The CDR3 covers 16 residues. The DNA of the CDR3 is TGTGCCAGCAGCCCAGGGACTAGCGGCCTCGCAGATACGCAGTATTTT. This gives the protein CASSPGTSGLADTQYF.

The rearrangement uses TRBV28 and TRBJ2-3; D not resolved. The V gene's germline CDR1 is MDHEN and CDR2 SYDVKM. Between the trimmed V and J ends, which lost 5 bases and 6 bases, there was a span of 9 bases. There are 12 residues in the CDR3. CDR3 region: CASSENLDTQYF. The CDR3 nucleotides read TGTGCCAGCAGTGAGAATCTGGATACGCAGTATTTT.

A single count supports this clone. The V and J genes are TRBV18 and TRBJ2-1; 10 bases agree with TRBD2. Germline CDR1 reads KGHSH; CDR2 reads LQKENI. The CDR3 extends over 17 amino acids. V was clipped by 0 bases and J by 8 bases; unmatched bases: 10. The CDR3 bases are TGTGCCAGCTCACCACCCTACAGACTAGCGGGCGAGGATGAGCAGTTCTTC. This translates into CASSPPYRLAGEDEQFF.

This sequence joins TRBV5-4 and TRBJ2-1; 12 positions agree with TRBD2. There are 15 residues in the CDR3. Germline V gene data show CDR1 as SGHNT and CDR2 as YYREEE (reference sequence). V was pared by 5 bases and J by 4 bases, with 4 bases of the junction left unmatched. For the CDR3, the DNA is TGTGCCAGCAGACTGGGGACTAGCGGGTACAATGAGCAGTTCTTC. Amino acid sequence: CASRLGTSGYNEQFF.

The chain uses TRBV27 and TRBJ2-3; 8 nucleotides match TRBD2. The CDR3 is 18 residues long. The germline V gene has CDR1 MNHEY and CDR2 SMNVEV (reference sequence). The V segment lost 0 bases and the J segment 8 bases; nucleotides outside the gene matches: 16. The CDR3 spells CASSLSGGGSGVFVTQYF. CDR3 DNA: TGTGCCAGCAGTTTATCGGGGGGAGGTAGCGGGGTATTTGTTACGCAGTATTTT.

This clone came up a few times. This chain links TRBV9 with TRBJ2-2; 7 bases align to TRBD1. V lost 2 bases, J lost 7 bases, and 5 bases stayed unmatched. The CDR3 is 14 amino acids. Germline V CDR1 and CDR2: SGDLS, YYNGEE. CDR3 amino acids: CASSVGTVGGELFF. The CDR3 coding sequence is TGTGCCAGCAGCGTGGGGACAGTAGGCGGGGAGCTGTTTTTT.

The rearrangement links TRBV13 to TRBJ2-1; D is possibly TRBD2 (5 bases). V was cut by 3 bases and J by 1 base, with 10 bases left in between. The CDR3 runs 15 residues. Germline loops: CDR1 PRHDT, CDR2 FYEKMQ (reference sequence). The CDR3 is CASSFRGSSYNEQFF. The CDR3 region has the DNA TGTGCCAGCAGCTTTAGAGGGTCTTCCTACAATGAGCAGTTCTTC.

The V call is TRBV14, the J call TRBJ2-5; D may be TRBD1 (6 bases). Germline-derived CDR1 and CDR2 are SGHDN and FVKESK. Deletions cut 2 bases from V and 5 bases from J, with 15 bases between. The CDR3 totals 15 residues. The CDR3, as DNA: TGTGCCAGCAGCCAAATCAGGGGTCCGGGGGAGACCCAGTACTTC. Its protein is CASSQIRGPGETQYF.

This chain uses TRBV14 with TRBJ2-7; 8 bases map to TRBD2. CDR3 length: 15 amino acids. Germline V lookup: CDR1 SGHDN, CDR2 FVKESK. V gave up 5 bases and J gave up 3 bases; unmatched junction bases: 9. CDR3 sequence (DNA): TGTGCCAGCAGCTTAGGACTAGCATCTTTCTACGAGCAGTACTTC. It yields the protein CASSLGLASFYEQYF. The full variable domain, its missing parts supplied by reference TRBV14 and TRBJ2-7, is EAGVTQFPSHSVIEKGQTVTLRCDPISGHDNLYWYRRVMGKEIKFLLHFVKESKQDESGMPNNRFLAERTGGTYSTLKVQPAELEDSGVYFCASSLGLASFYEQYFGPGTRLTVT.

The genes are TRBV18 and TRBJ1-1; the D is unclear. CDR1 and CDR2 (germline): KGHSH, LQKENI. V was cut by 6 bases and J by 4 bases, with 18 bases left in between. CDR3 length: 15 residues. Written as DNA, the CDR3 is TGTGCCAGCTCGCTAGCCCCCCCCGGGAGCACTGAAGCTTTCTTT. It yields the protein CASSLAPPGSTEAFF.

This sequence joins TRBV27 and TRBJ2-7; D remains ambiguous. This CDR3 region has 14 residues. The germline V gene has CDR1 MNHEY and CDR2 SMNVEV (reference sequence). V lost 8 bases, J lost 5 bases, and 19 bases lay in between. CDR3 sequence (DNA): TGTGCCAGCTCGCCTAGGTTAGGTCCCCACGAGCAGTACTTC. Protein: CASSPRLGPHEQYF.

The V and J genes are TRBV27 and TRBJ1-5, with TRBD1 identical over 7 bases. Germline V lookup: CDR1 MNHEY, CDR2 SMNVEV (reference sequence). The CDR3 covers 16 residues. Trimming removed 6 bases from V and 1 base from J; junction bases left unmatched: 9. CDR3 sequence reads: CASSASGTASNQPQHF. The CDR3 nucleotides read TGTGCCAGCAGCGCCTCGGGGACAGCGAGCAATCAGCCCCAGCATTTT.

This chain connects TRBV10-3 to TRBJ1-5; 7 positions match TRBD1. Germline CDR1 reads ENHRY; CDR2 reads SYGVKD. CDR3 length equals 13 residues. The junction had 2 bases not matched to a gene; V was cut back by 6 bases and J by 3 bases. The DNA for the CDR3 is TGTGCCATCAGCGGGACAGACAATCAGCCCCAGCATTTT. This gives the protein CAISGTDNQPQHF.

This clone has more than one count but fewer than ten. The junction departs from the called germline gene at one end, perhaps through a read error. The V call is TRBV7-3, the J call TRBJ2-1; D may be TRBD2 (6 bases). CDR3 size: 15 residues. Germline V gives CDR1 SGHTA, CDR2 FQGTGA. The chain's CDR3 is CASSLVGSSDNEQFF. CDR3 DNA: TGTGCCAGCAGCTTAGTCGGGAGCTCCGACAATGAGCAGTTCTTC. The full variable domain, completed using reference TRBV7-3 and TRBJ2-1, is GAGVSQTPSNKVTEKGKYVELRCDPISGHTALYWYRQSLGQGPEFLIYFQGTGAADDSGLPNDRFFAVRPEGSVSTLKIQRTERGDSAVYLCASSLVGSSDNEQFFGPGTRLTVL.

This clone was counted a few times. The J gene is TRBJ2-7, the V gene TRBV10-3, with 7 bases identical to TRBD1. This CDR3 contains 12 residues. Germline CDR1 reads ENHRY; CDR2 reads SYGVKD. With 6 bases clipped from V and 4 bases from J, the junction kept 3 bases outside the gene matches. CDR3 nucleotides: TGTGCCATCAGGGGGGACAGTTACGAGCAGTACTTC. Its translation: CAIRGDSYEQYF.

The V and J genes are TRBV2 and TRBJ2-7, with D uncertain. Germline CDR1 and CDR2: SNHLY and FYNNEI. The CDR3 sequence is 13 residues long. The V end was cut by 6 bases, the J end by 0 bases, with 9 bases between. The CDR3 loop is CASRAFGSYEQYF. As DNA, the CDR3 is TGTGCCAGCAGAGCTTTTGGCTCCTACGAGCAGTACTTC.

J is TRBJ1-2 and V is TRBV7-8; D unclear. V was cut by 2 bases and J by 2 bases, with 12 bases left in between. CDR1 SGHVS and CDR2 FQNEAQ come from the germline V gene. The CDR3 spans 15 residues. The DNA of the CDR3 is TGTGCCAGCAGCTTAACGGCAGGTTTCAACTATGGCTACACCTTC. It yields the protein CASSLTAGFNYGYTF.

V gene TRBV4-1 combines with J gene TRBJ1-1, with a weak D call TRBD1 (6 bases). This CDR3 region has 12 residues. The germline V and J ends were trimmed by 4 bases and 8 bases, with 11 bases remaining between them. Germline V gene data show CDR1 as MGHRA and CDR2 as YSYEKL. CDR3 residues: CASSRIGTEAFF. The CDR3 bases are TGCGCCAGCAGCCGCATAGGGACAGAAGCTTTCTTT.

This chain uses TRBV15 with TRBJ2-7; TRBD2 matches at 9 bases. The CDR3 contains 15 residues. Germline CDR1 reads LNHNV; CDR2 reads YYDKDF (reference sequence). V gave up 1 base and J gave up 7 bases; unmatched junction bases: 8. In DNA form, the CDR3 reads TGTGCCACCAGCAGAGGGGTGGGACTAGCTGGGGAGCAGTACTTC. Translation: CATSRGVGLAGEQYF.